Many counts were recorded for the clone carrying this TCR beta chain. The data belong to a study of neurological immune-mediated disorders. With 10-nucleotide random UMIs included, cDNA was synthesized by 5'RACE. Each CDR3 protein is one row after TCRdb ran MiXCR on the 5' RACE reads. The profile shows some 77,000 distinct CDR3 sequences, around a tenth of them singletons. Germline trimming cut 3 bases from V and 3 bases from J; bases unmatched to any gene: 15. CDR3 size: 19 residues. CDR1 and CDR2 from the germline V gene are SGHAT and FQNNGV. V and J are TRBV11-2 and TRBJ2-2, with 8 bases lining up with TRBD1. This TCR derives from a man over 45 in good health. Input material: PBMCs. The CDR3 DNA reads TGTGCCAGCAGCTTTCTCCCAGGGGGCTATGTTCAAGACACCGGGGAGCTGTTTTTT. Its protein product is CASSFLPGGYVQDTGELFF.